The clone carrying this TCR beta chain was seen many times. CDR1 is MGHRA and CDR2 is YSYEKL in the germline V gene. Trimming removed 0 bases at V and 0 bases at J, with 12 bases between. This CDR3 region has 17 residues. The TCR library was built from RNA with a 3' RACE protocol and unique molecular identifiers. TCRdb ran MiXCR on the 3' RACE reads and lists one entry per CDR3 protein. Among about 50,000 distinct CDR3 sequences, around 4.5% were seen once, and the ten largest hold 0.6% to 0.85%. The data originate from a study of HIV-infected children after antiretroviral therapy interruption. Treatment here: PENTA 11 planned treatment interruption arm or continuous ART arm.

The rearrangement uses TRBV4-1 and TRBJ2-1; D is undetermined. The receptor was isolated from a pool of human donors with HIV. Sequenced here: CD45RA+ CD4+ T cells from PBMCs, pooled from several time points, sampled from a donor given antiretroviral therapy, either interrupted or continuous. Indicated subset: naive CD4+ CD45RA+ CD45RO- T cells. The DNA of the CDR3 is TGCGCCAGCAGCCAAGAGGCAGCCTACCCCTCCTACAATGAGCAGTTCTTC. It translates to CASSQEAAYPSYNEQFF.